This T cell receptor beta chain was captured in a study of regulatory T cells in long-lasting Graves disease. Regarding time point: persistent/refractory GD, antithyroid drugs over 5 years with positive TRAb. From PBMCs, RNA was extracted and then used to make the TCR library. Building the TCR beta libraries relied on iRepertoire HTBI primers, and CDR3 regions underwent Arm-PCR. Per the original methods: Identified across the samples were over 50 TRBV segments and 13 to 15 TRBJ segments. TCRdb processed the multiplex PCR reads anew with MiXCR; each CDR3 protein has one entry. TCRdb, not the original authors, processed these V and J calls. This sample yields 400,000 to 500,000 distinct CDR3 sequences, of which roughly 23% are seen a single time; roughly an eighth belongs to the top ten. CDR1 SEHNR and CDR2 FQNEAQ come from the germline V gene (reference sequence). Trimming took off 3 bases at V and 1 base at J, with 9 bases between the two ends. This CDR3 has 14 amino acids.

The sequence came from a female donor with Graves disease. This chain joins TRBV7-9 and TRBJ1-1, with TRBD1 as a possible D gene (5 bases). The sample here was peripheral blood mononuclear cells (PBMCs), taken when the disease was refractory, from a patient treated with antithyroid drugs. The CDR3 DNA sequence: TGTGCCAGCAGCTTTCCGACAGAGAACACTGAAGCTTTCTTT. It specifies CASSFPTENTEAFF.